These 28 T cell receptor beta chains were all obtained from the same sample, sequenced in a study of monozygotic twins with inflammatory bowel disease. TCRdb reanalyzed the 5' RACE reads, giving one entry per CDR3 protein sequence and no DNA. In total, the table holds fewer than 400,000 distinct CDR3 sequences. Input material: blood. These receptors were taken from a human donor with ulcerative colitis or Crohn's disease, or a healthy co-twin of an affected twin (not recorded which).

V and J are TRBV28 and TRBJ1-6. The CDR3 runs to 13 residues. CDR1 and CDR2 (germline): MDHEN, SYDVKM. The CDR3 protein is CASLGQVNSPLHF.

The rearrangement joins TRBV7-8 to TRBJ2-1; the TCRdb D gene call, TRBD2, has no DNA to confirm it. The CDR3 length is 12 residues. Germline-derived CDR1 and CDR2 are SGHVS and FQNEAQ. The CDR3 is CASSPRVPEQFF. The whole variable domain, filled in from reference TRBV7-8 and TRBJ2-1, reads GAGVSQSPRYKVAKRGQDVALRCDPISGHVSLFWYQQALGQGPEFLTYFQNEAQLDKSGLPSDRFFAERPEGSVSTLKIQRTQQEDSAVYLCASSPRVPEQFFGPGTRLTVL.

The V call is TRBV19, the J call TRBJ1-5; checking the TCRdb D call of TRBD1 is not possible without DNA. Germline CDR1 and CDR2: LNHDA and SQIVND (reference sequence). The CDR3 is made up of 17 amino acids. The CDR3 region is CASSKTTGGARNQPQHF.

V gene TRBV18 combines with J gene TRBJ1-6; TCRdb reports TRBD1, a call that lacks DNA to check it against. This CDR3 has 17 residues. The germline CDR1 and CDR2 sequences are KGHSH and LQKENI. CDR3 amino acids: CASSPDQGARGISPLHF.

CDR3 amino acids: CASRDSGTANTGELFF. The V call is TRBV12-3 or TRBV12-4, the J call TRBJ2-2; TCRdb gives TRBD2 as the D gene, but with no DNA this cannot be confirmed. This CDR3 has 16 residues.

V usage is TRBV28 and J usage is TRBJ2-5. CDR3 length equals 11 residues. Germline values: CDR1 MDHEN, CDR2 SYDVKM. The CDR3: CASSLTATQYF.

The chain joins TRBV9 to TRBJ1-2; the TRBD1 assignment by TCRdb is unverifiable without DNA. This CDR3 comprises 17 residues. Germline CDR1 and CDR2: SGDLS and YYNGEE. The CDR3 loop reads CASSPSGQSIFSYGYTF. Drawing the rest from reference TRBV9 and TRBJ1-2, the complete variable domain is DSGVTQTPKHLITATGQRVTLRCSPRSGDLSVYWYQQSLDQGLQFLIQYYNGEERAKGNILERFSAQQFPDLHSELNLSSLELGDSALYFCASSPSGQSIFSYGYTFGSGTRLTVV.

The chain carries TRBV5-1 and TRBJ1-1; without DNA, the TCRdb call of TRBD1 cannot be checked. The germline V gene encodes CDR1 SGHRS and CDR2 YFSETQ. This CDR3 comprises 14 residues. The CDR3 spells CASSPGHSAGEAFF.

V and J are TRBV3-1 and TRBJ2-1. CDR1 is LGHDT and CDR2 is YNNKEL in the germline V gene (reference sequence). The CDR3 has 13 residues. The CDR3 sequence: CASSQPRLGEQFF.

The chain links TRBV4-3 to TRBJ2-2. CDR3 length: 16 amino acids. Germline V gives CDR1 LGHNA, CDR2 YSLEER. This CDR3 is CASSQVGRFVTGELFF.

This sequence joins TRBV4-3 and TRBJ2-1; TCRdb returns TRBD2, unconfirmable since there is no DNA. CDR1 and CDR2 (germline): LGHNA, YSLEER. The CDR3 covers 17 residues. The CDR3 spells CASSQVKAGGSYNEQFF.

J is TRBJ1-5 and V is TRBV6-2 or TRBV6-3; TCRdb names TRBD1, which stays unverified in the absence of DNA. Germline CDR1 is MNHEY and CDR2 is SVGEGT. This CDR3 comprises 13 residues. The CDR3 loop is CASSYAGAQPQHF.

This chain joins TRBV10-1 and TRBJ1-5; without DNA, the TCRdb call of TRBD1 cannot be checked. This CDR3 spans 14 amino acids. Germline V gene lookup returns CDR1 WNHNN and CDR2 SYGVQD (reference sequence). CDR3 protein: CASSGGQGTQPQHF.

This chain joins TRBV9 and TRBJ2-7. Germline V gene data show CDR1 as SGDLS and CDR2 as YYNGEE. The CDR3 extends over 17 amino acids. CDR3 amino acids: CASSVGGGAGAPYEQYF.

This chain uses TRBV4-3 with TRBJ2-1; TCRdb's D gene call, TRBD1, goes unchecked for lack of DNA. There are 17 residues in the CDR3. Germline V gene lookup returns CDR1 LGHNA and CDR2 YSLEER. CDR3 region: CASSQETAGGTYNEQFF.

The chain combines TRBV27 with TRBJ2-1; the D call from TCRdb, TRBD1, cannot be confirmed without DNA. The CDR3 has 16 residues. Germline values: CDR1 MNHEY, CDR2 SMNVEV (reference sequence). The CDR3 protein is CASSPQTGRGANEQFF.

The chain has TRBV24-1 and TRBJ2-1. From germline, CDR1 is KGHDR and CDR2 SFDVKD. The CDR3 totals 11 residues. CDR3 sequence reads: CATSMYNEQFF.

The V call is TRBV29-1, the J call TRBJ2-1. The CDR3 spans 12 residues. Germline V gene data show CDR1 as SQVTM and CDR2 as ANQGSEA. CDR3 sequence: CSIEILYNEQFF.

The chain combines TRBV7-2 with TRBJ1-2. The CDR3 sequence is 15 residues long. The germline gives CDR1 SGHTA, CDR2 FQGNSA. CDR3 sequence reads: CASSLALSPNYGYTF.

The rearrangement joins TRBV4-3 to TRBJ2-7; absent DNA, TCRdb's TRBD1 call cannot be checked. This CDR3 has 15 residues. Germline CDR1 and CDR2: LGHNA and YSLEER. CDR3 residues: CASSQGGGASYEQYF.

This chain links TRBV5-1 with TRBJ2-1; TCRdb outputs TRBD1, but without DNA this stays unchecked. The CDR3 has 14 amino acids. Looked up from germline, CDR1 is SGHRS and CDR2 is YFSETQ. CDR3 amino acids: CASSLQGALDEQFF.

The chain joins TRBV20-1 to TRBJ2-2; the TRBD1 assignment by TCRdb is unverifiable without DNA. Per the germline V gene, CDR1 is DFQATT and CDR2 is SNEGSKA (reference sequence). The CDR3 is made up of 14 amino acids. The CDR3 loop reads CSAEGWGAAGELFF.

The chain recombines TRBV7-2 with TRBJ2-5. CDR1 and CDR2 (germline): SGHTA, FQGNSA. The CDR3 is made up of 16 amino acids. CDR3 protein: CASSLGFTKYQETQYF.

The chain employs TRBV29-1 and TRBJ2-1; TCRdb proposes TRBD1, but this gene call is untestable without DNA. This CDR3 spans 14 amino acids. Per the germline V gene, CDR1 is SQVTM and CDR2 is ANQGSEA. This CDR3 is CSVTRAEVYHEQFF.

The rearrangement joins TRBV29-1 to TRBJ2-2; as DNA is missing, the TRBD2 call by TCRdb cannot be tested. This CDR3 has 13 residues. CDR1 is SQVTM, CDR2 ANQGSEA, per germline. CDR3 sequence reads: CSASHLNTGELFF.

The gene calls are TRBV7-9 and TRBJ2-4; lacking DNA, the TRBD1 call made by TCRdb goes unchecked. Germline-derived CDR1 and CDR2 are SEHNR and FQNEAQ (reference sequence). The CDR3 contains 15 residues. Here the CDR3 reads CASSSRQSKENIQYF.

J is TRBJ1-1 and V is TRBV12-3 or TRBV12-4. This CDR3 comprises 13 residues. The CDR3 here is CASRNRRVAEAFF.

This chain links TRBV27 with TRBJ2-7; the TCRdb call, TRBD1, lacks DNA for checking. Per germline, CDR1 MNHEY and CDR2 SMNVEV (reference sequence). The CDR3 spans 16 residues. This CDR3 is CASSREQGPPTYEQYF.